This TCR beta chain is from a study of T cell responses to AZD1222 COVID-19 vaccine. Study outcomes and limitations: CD4 TCRs linked to vaccination spanned spike, dominating at 160-218 and 743-854.

A remark on this clone: As yet, its antigen is unknown.

Sequencing was performed with immunoSEQ multiplex PCR; in TCRdb, only in-frame clones are kept and a portion is missing. The sample lists 110,000 to 150,000 clones, 92% seen once, with under 3.5% in the top ten. This TCR was recovered from an adult who received the AZD1222 COVID-19 vaccine. The specimen comprised peripheral blood, sampled 28 days after the second AZD1222 dose.

CDR3 amino acids: CSVARTGDYGYTF. The CDR3 nucleotides read TGCAGCGTTGCGCGGACAGGGGACTATGGCTACACCTTC. The chain employs TRBV29-1 and TRBJ1-2, with TRBD1 matching 9 bases. The CDR3 consists of 13 residues. Trimming removed 4 bases from V and 3 bases from J; junction bases left unmatched: 3. The germline CDR1 and CDR2 sequences are SQVTM and ANQGSEA.